These 12 T cell receptor beta chains came from one sample sequenced in a study of CD8 T cells in ankylosing spondylitis. TCRdb itself ran the 5' RACE reads through MiXCR, one entry per CDR3 protein. Among fewer than 250,000 distinct CDR3 sequences listed, roughly a tenth were seen once. Sequencing was done on a sample of blood, either unsorted or a sorted T cell fraction (not recorded which). The origin of the receptors is a male donor with ankylosing spondylitis or in good health (not recorded which).

This clonotype was picked up many times. The gene calls are TRBV9 and TRBJ1-3; a weak D match, TRBD1 (5 bases). Germline-derived CDR1 and CDR2 are SGDLS and YYNGEE. The V and J ends lost 0 bases and 0 bases respectively, with 13 bases between them. This CDR3 is 17 amino acids long. The CDR3 sequence is CASSVEKGTGSGNTIYF. Here the CDR3 DNA reads TGTGCCAGCAGCGTAGAGAAGGGGACCGGCTCTGGAAACACCATATATTTT.

This clonotype was recorded many times. This chain uses TRBV24-1 with TRBJ2-3; a weak D match, TRBD2 (6 bases). Per germline, CDR1 KGHDR and CDR2 SFDVKD. The V and J ends lost 2 bases and 1 base respectively, with 12 bases between them. The CDR3 is 16 amino acids. The CDR3 is CATSDSARGGTDTQYF. The CDR3 region has the DNA TGTGCCACCAGTGATTCGGCGCGGGGTGGCACAGATACGCAGTATTTT.

A single count supports this clonotype. A read error may account for a junction end that differs from germline. The J gene is TRBJ2-7, the V gene TRBV7-7; 11 nucleotides match TRBD1. CDR3 size: 14 residues. Germline V CDR1 and CDR2: SSHAT, FNYEAQ (reference sequence). CDR3 bases: TGTGCTAGCAGCTCCGGACAGGGGGCCCACGAGCAGTACTTC. This gives the protein CASSSGQGAHEQYF.

This clonotype was found many times. The chain combines TRBV7-2 with TRBJ1-4, with a possible D match to TRBD1 (5 bases). V was clipped by 3 bases and J by 0 bases, with 11 bases between them. This CDR3 comprises 16 residues. Germline-derived CDR1 and CDR2 are SGHTA and FQGNSA. CDR3 protein: CASSFDSEATNEKLFF. In nucleotides, the CDR3 is TGTGCCAGCAGCTTCGACAGCGAGGCAACTAATGAAAAACTGTTTTTT.

This clonotype has at least ten counts. J is TRBJ2-5 and V is TRBV4-2; the D is unclear. The V and J ends lost 4 bases and 2 bases respectively, with 11 bases between them. The CDR3 contains 14 residues. Germline V gene lookup returns CDR1 LGHNA and CDR2 YNFKEQ. CDR3 residues: CASSPRTDQETQYF. DNA of the CDR3: TGTGCCAGCAGCCCCAGGACGGATCAAGAGACCCAGTACTTC.

A few counts support this clonotype. A read error may produce the germline difference seen at one junction end. The chain couples TRBV5-1 to TRBJ2-3; weak D call: TRBD2 (5 bases). Per germline, CDR1 SGHRS and CDR2 YFSETQ. The length of the CDR3 is 14 residues. CDR3 sequence reads: CASRLEESTDTQYF. The CDR3 DNA is TGCGCCAGCAGGTTGGAGGAGAGCACAGATACGCAGTATTTT.

This clonotype has ten or more counts. The rearrangement links TRBV7-8 to TRBJ2-4; D perhaps matches TRBD1 (6 bases). CDR1 and CDR2 from the germline V gene are SGHVS and FQNEAQ. The CDR3 has 16 residues. The V gene lost 2 bases and the J gene lost 3 bases, with 14 bases spanning the gap. As DNA, the CDR3 is TGTGCCAGCAGCTTACCACACAGGGACGGCAAAAACATTCAGTACTTC. Its translation is CASSLPHRDGKNIQYF.

This clonotype was seen more than once but under ten times. This chain links TRBV20-1 with TRBJ1-5, with a possible D match to TRBD1 (5 bases). V was trimmed by 6 bases and J by 4 bases, leaving 16 bases between them. This CDR3 comprises 14 residues. Germline CDR1 reads DFQATT; CDR2 reads SNEGSKA (reference sequence). The CDR3 sequence is CSAYADGGNQPQHF. CDR3 bases: TGCAGTGCGTACGCCGACGGGGGAAATCAGCCCCAGCATTTT.

This clonotype has a count of ten or more. The gene calls are TRBV18 and TRBJ2-3; D possibly matches TRBD1 or TRBD2 (5 bases each). Germline V lookup: CDR1 KGHSH, CDR2 LQKENI. V dropped 0 bases and J dropped 0 bases, with 10 bases sitting between them. This CDR3 contains 16 residues. The CDR3 is CASSPPGDGSTDTQYF. The CDR3 region has the DNA TGTGCCAGCTCACCACCGGGGGATGGTAGCACAGATACGCAGTATTTT.

The table lists this clonotype with a few counts. The germline gene is not matched at one end of the junction; a read error may be the cause. The rearrangement links TRBV5-1 to TRBJ1-2; perhaps TRBD1 as D (5 bases). From germline, CDR1 is SGHRS and CDR2 YFSETQ. There are 14 residues in the CDR3. The CDR3 here is CASSLVGTAPLSAF. DNA for the CDR3: TGCGCCAGCAGCTTAGTGGGGACGGCCCCGTTGAGCGCCTTC.

This clonotype was detected ten times or more. This sequence joins TRBV7-2 and TRBJ1-4; D remains ambiguous. CDR3 size: 14 residues. Deletions cut 1 base from V and 3 bases from J, with 6 bases between. Germline lookup yields CDR1 SGHTA and CDR2 FQGNSA. In DNA form, the CDR3 reads TGTGCCAGCAGCTTAGGGGTACCTAATGAAAAACTGTTTTTT. Its protein is CASSLGVPNEKLFF.

This clonotype was observed many times. J is TRBJ2-3 and V is TRBV20-1, with D tentatively TRBD1 (6 bases). Germline lookup yields CDR1 DFQATT and CDR2 SNEGSKA (reference sequence). This CDR3 comprises 13 residues. V dropped 3 bases and J dropped 0 bases, with 7 bases sitting between them. CDR3 sequence (DNA): TGCAGTGCTAGCACAGGGAGCACAGATACGCAGTATTTT. Its translation: CSASTGSTDTQYF.